Each of the 11 T cell receptor beta chains below was sequenced from the same sample in a study of T cells in Graves' hyperthyroidism and ophthalmopathy. Amplified TCR beta CDR3 regions came from RNA transcripts. The HTBI set primed first-round TCR CDR3 RT-PCR. TCRdb recomputed calls from the multiplex PCR reads with MiXCR, one row per CDR3 protein. There are under 350,000 distinct CDR3 sequences in the sample; 15% to 20% occur only once, and about 49% lies in the top ten. Sequenced material: blood. These receptors were obtained from a woman aged 45-65 years with Graves' hyperthyroidism.

There are many counts of this clonotype. The CDR3 DNA is TGCAGTGCTTTGGTCAGTGGAGTAACCACAGATACGCAGTATTTT. Translation gives CSALVSGVTTDTQYF. The chain employs TRBV20-1 and TRBJ2-3; D ambiguous. Germline CDR1 reads DFQATT; CDR2 reads SNEGSKA (reference sequence). The CDR3 loop spans 15 amino acids. The V end lost 5 bases, the J end lost 2 bases, and 17 bases lay between the germline ends.

In this sample, this clonotype turned up a few times. This sequence joins TRBV6-2 or TRBV6-3 and TRBJ1-2, with D hard to call. CDR1 MNHEY and CDR2 SVGEGT come from the germline V gene. The CDR3 contains 12 residues. V was pared by 8 bases and J by 3 bases, with 10 bases between. CDR3 sequence: CASSLYYYGYTF. Written as DNA, the CDR3 is TGTGCCAGCTCACTCTACTACTATGGCTACACCTTC.

The chain employs TRBV2 and TRBJ2-1; TRBD2 matches at 7 bases. V lost 4 bases, J lost 4 bases, and 13 bases stayed unmatched. The CDR3 runs to 17 residues. Germline V gene sequence: CDR1 SNHLY, CDR2 FYNNEI. The CDR3 DNA follows: TGTGCCAGCAGTGGGACGGGCGGGAGTCTTTATTACAATGAGCAGTTCTTC. This codes for CASSGTGGSLYYNEQFF.

At least ten counts were recorded for this clonotype. V is TRBV20-1 and J is TRBJ1-2; 8 bases agree with TRBD1. The V gene's germline CDR1 is DFQATT and CDR2 SNEGSKA (reference sequence). CDR3 length: 11 residues. The V and J ends lost 6 bases and 7 bases, in that order; junction bases with no gene match: 4. The CDR3 protein is CSAHRGSGYTF. For the CDR3, the DNA is TGCAGTGCACACAGGGGGTCTGGCTACACCTTC.

The gene calls are TRBV5-1 and TRBJ2-3, with no clear D. This CDR3 comprises 15 residues. V was pared by 6 bases and J by 0 bases, with 14 bases between. The germline V gene has CDR1 SGHRS and CDR2 YFSETQ. Here the CDR3 DNA reads TGCGCCAGCACCTCTGCTGGGCCTAGCACAGATACGCAGTATTTT. Translating gives CASTSAGPSTDTQYF.

This clonotype was seen ten or more times. This rearrangement joins TRBV20-1 to TRBJ1-5, with no clear D. The CDR3 covers 12 residues. Per germline, CDR1 DFQATT and CDR2 SNEGSKA (reference sequence). V lost 0 bases and J 6 bases, leaving 6 bases between the germline ends. The CDR3 DNA reads as TGCAGTGCTAGAGATCTCGGTCAGCCCCAGCATTTT. Translated, it gives CSARDLGQPQHF.

This clonotype was counted a few times. For the CDR3, the DNA is TGTGCCAGCAATTATCTAGCGGAGGGGGGAGAGACCCAGTACTTC. Translation: CASNYLAEGGETQYF. The chain carries TRBV28 and TRBJ2-5; perhaps TRBD2 as D (7 bases). The CDR3 consists of 15 residues. V gave up 7 bases and J gave up 4 bases, with 19 bases separating them. Germline V gene sequence: CDR1 MDHEN, CDR2 SYDVKM.

The V call is TRBV20-1, the J call TRBJ2-7, with TRBD2 matching 8 bases. V lost 0 bases to trimming and J lost 6 bases; unmatched junction nucleotides: 10. CDR3 length equals 15 residues. Germline CDR1 and CDR2: DFQATT and SNEGSKA (reference sequence). DNA of the CDR3: TGCAGTGCTAGAGATCTCGCTAGCGGGTCGGGCGAGCAGTACTTC. Translation: CSARDLASGSGEQYF.

This clonotype was detected once. A read error may explain this, as a much larger clone is one base away. The chain employs TRBV7-8 and TRBJ2-5, with D tentatively TRBD2 (5 bases). The assigned J gene may be wrong: the sequence end matches TRBJ2-1 better. Looked up from germline, CDR1 is SGHVS and CDR2 is FQNEAQ. CDR3 length equals 13 residues. CDR3 DNA sequence: TGTGCCAGCAGCTCCGGGGAATGGGAGACCCAGTTCTTC. Amino acid sequence: CASSSGEWETQFF.

There are a few counts of this clonotype. The chain carries TRBV20-1 and TRBJ2-1, with 9 bases identical to TRBD2. The CDR3 has 15 amino acids. The V gene's germline CDR1 is DFQATT and CDR2 SNEGSKA (reference sequence). V was pared by 1 base and J by 4 bases, with 5 bases of the junction left unmatched. The CDR3 bases are TGCAGTGCTAGAGTGTATAGCGGGAGATACAATGAGCAGTTCTTC. Its protein product is CSARVYSGRYNEQFF.

This clonotype came up many times. This chain connects TRBV2 to TRBJ1-5; no firm D call. This CDR3 is 13 amino acids long. V dropped 4 bases and J dropped 7 bases, with 11 bases sitting between them. CDR1 and CDR2 (germline): SNHLY, FYNNEI. The CDR3 loop is CASSASYGQPQHF. The CDR3 region has the DNA TGTGCCAGCAGTGCTTCATACGGGCAGCCCCAGCATTTT.